A selection of T cell receptor beta chains follows, all from one sample in a study of cytomegalovirus exposure and HLA in healthy donors. Assay used: immunoSEQ multiplex PCR; TCRdb lists only in-frame clones, some missing. The sample shows about 190,000 clones, approximately 81% of them seen only once. The sample taken for sequencing was PBMCs. These receptors all come from a boy aged 2 to 9 in good health and CMV-seronegative. CDR3s include the opening cysteine and the closing phenylalanine or tryptophan. Each record gives: CDR3 length, V gene, D gene, J gene, clone size, CDR3 DNA, CDR3 protein. D genes are given only for firm matches. Where a row states a size, it is once, few, many or the class of an expanded clone; other rows omit it.

16	TRBV11-3	TRBD2	TRBJ2-5	.	TGTGCCAGCAGCTTAGGGCACGGGGGGACCCAAGAGACCCAGTACTTC	CASSLGHGGTQETQYF
17	TRBV7-9	.	TRBJ2-5	once	TGTGCCAGCAGCTTAACTGGGGGGACGGTGTGGGTAGAGACCCAGTACTTC	CASSLTGGTVWVETQYF
15	TRBV5-1	.	TRBJ2-7	.	TGCGCCAGCAGCCTTCCCCGCGACACCTCCTACGAGCAGTACTTC	CASSLPRDTSYEQYF
16	TRBV6-6	.	TRBJ2-7	.	TGTGCCAGCAGTTTAACGCCAGACAGGACGGGCAACGAGCAGTACTTC	CASSLTPDRTGNEQYF
13	TRBV19	.	TRBJ1-2	.	TGTGCCAGTATTGGTGGGGGCAACTATGGCTACACCTTC	CASIGGGNYGYTF
15	TRBV7-9	TRBD2	TRBJ2-7	.	TGTGCCAGCAGCTTAGGGTCGGGGGGAGCCTACGAGCAGTACTTC	CASSLGSGGAYEQYF
15	TRBV11-2	.	TRBJ1-1	.	TGTGCCAGCAGCTTAGATCCGAGCCCGAGTACTGAAGCTTTCTTT	CASSLDPSPSTEAFF
15	TRBV4-1	TRBD1	TRBJ2-3	.	TGCGCCAGCAGCCTAACAGGGGTCGGAACAGATACGCAGTATTTT	CASSLTGVGTDTQYF
16	TRBV19	TRBD2	TRBJ2-1	.	TGTGCCAGTGGGCTCGGGACTAGCATCTCCTACAATGAGCAGTTCTTC	CASGLGTSISYNEQFF
16	TRBV5-5	TRBD1	TRBJ1-5	.	TGTGCCAGCAGCTTTTCCGGGACAGGGATCAATCAGCCCCAGCATTTT	CASSFSGTGINQPQHF
15	TRBV2	.	TRBJ2-2	.	TGTGCCAGCAGGGCTGCGGGGCTAAACACCGGGGAGCTGTTTTTT	CASRAAGLNTGELFF
11	TRBV30	TRBD1	TRBJ1-2	.	TGTGCCCGCCACAGGGGTGACGGCTACACCTTC	CARHRGDGYTF
17	TRBV18	TRBD1	TRBJ1-1	.	TGTGCCAGCTCACTTGGCGATAGGACAGGGGTTCACACTGAAGCTTTCTTT	CASSLGDRTGVHTEAFF
15	TRBV5-5	.	TRBJ2-2	.	TGTGCCAGCAGCCCTGTGGGAGGTGGCACCGGGGAGCTGTTTTTT	CASSPVGGGTGELFF
15	TRBV19	TRBD2	TRBJ2-3	.	TGTGCCAGTAGTAAGTCTAGCGGGAGTACAGATACGCAGTATTTT	CASSKSSGSTDTQYF
13	TRBV11-3	.	TRBJ2-4	.	TGTGCCAGCAGCTTAAACAGCCTAAACATTCAGTACTTC	CASSLNSLNIQYF
18	TRBV11-2	TRBD1	TRBJ1-2	.	TGTGCCAGCAGCTTAGTGGGACAGGGTCCCGATCGAGACTATGGCTACACCTTC	CASSLVGQGPDRDYGYTF